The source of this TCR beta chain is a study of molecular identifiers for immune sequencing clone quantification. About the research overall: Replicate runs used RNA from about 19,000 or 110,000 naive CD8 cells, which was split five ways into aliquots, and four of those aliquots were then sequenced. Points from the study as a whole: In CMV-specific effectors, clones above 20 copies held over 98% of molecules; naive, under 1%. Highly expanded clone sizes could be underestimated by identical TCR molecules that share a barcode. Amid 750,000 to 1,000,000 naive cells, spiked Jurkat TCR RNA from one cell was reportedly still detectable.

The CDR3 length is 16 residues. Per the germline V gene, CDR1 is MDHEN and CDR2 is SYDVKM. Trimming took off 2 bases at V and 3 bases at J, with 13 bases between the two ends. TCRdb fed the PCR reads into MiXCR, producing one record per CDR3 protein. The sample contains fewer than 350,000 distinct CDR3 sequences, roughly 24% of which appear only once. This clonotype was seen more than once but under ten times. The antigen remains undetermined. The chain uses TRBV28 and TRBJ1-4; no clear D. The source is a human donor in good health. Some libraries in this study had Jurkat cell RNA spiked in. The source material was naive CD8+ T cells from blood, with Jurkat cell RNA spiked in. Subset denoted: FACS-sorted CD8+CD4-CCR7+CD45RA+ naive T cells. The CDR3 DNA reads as TGTGCCAGCAGTTTAGAGTACAAATCTGCTAATGAAAAACTGTTTTTT. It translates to CASSLEYKSANEKLFF.